These 12 T cell receptor beta chains share one sample of origin, sequenced in a study of early T cells in non-severe SARS-CoV-2 infection. TCRdb ran MiXCR on the 5' RACE reads and lists one entry per CDR3 protein. Among some 56,000 distinct CDR3 sequences, about 10% were seen once, and the ten largest hold around 6%. Sequencing was carried out using whole blood. These receptors were collected from an adult who was a healthcare worker with PCR-confirmed SARS-CoV-2 infection or an uninfected control (not recorded which).

The chain carries TRBV12-5 and TRBJ2-1; TRBD2 matches at 7 bases. The V gene's germline CDR1 is LGHNT and CDR2 FRNRAP. V shed 8 bases and J 8 bases; nucleotides not matched to a gene: 18. The CDR3 covers 16 residues. The CDR3 sequence is CASSPQVGRVSHEQFF. For the CDR3, the DNA is TGTGCTAGTTCACCCCAGGTAGGGAGGGTTTCTCATGAGCAGTTCTTC.

This clonotype appeared many times. This chain joins TRBV29-1 and TRBJ2-7; D is perhaps TRBD1 (6 bases). The CDR3 spans 15 residues. Deletions cut 7 bases from V and 5 bases from J, with 24 bases between. Germline assignment: CDR1 SQVTM and CDR2 ANQGSEA. The CDR3 DNA sequence: TGCAGCGCTCAGACAGGCTGGGCTCCCTTGGACGAGCAGTACTTC. Amino acid sequence: CSAQTGWAPLDEQYF.

The chain links TRBV5-1 to TRBJ2-1; maybe TRBD1 (6 bases). The CDR3 has 14 amino acids. Trimming stripped 2 bases from V and 6 bases from J, with 12 bases between. Germline values: CDR1 SGHRS, CDR2 YFSETQ. CDR3 sequence reads: CASSLAGDRNEQFF. CDR3 bases: TGCGCCAGCAGCTTAGCAGGGGATCGCAATGAGCAGTTCTTC.

The chain recombines TRBV20-1 with TRBJ2-1, with D unclear. Germline CDR1 reads DFQATT; CDR2 reads SNEGSKA (reference sequence). The length of the CDR3 is 12 residues. Between the trimmed V and J ends, which lost 3 bases and 6 bases, there was a span of 9 bases. CDR3 nucleotide sequence: TGCAGTGCTAGTCGGGCGGTCAATGAGCAGTTCTTC. Translating gives CSASRAVNEQFF.

In its sample, this clonotype was seen many times. The rearrangement uses TRBV13 and TRBJ1-2; tentative D call: TRBD1 (5 bases). The V and J ends lost 3 bases and 5 bases respectively, with 10 bases between them. Per the germline V gene, CDR1 is PRHDT and CDR2 is FYEKMQ (reference sequence). The CDR3 has 13 amino acids. The CDR3 DNA reads TGTGCCAGCAGCTTCATCAGGGATTATGGCTACACCTTC. Protein sequence: CASSFIRDYGYTF.

By share, this clonotype ranks as medium-sized. V and J are TRBV29-1 and TRBJ1-5; D is uncertain. Trimming took off 4 bases at V and 5 bases at J, with 3 bases between the two ends. There are 10 residues in the CDR3. Germline CDR1 is SQVTM and CDR2 is ANQGSEA. The CDR3 coding sequence is TGCAGCGTTGGGGATCAGCCCCAGCATTTT. Amino acid sequence: CSVGDQPQHF.

This clonotype was counted only a few times. The V and J genes are TRBV3-1 and TRBJ2-1; maybe TRBD2 (5 bases). Germline assignment: CDR1 LGHDT and CDR2 YNNKEL (reference sequence). This CDR3 is built from 13 residues. Deletions cut 5 bases from V and 7 bases from J, with 12 bases between. CDR3 protein: CASSKAVVNEQFF. The CDR3, as DNA: TGTGCCAGCAGCAAAGCGGTTGTGAATGAGCAGTTCTTC.

This clonotype was found a few times. The chain is built from TRBV7-9 and TRBJ2-1; 12 bases agree with TRBD2. CDR1 SEHNR and CDR2 FQNEAQ come from the germline V gene (reference sequence). V lost 0 bases and J lost 10; bases outside the gene matches: 4. The CDR3 spans 15 residues. DNA of the CDR3: TGTGCCAGCAGCTTAGCGACTAGCGGGAGAGAAGAGCAGTTCTTC. Its protein is CASSLATSGREEQFF.

This chain links TRBV5-5 with TRBJ2-7; 11 positions agree with TRBD1. The CDR3 runs to 15 residues. V was clipped by 7 bases and J by 7 bases; unmatched bases: 13. Germline-derived CDR1 and CDR2 are SGHKS and YYEKEE (reference sequence). Written as DNA, the CDR3 is TGTGCCAGCTCGACTACCGGGACAGGGGGTCGTGAGCAGTACTTC. Translating it yields CASSTTGTGGREQYF.

In this sample, this clonotype turned up a few times. The J gene is TRBJ2-1, the V gene TRBV29-1; TRBD2 aligns across 10 bases. The CDR3 extends over 17 amino acids. Germline assignment: CDR1 SQVTM and CDR2 ANQGSEA. V lost 7 bases to trimming and J lost 1 base; unmatched junction nucleotides: 13. The CDR3 coding sequence is TGCAGCGCGGGGAGGGCTAGCGGGAGAACGTCCTACAATGAGCAGTTCTTC. Amino acid sequence: CSAGRASGRTSYNEQFF.

This clonotype showed up many times. The genes are TRBV7-2 and TRBJ2-3, with 7 nucleotides matching TRBD2. This CDR3 contains 17 residues. Germline-derived CDR1 and CDR2 are SGHTA and FQGNSA. With V trimmed by 2 bases and J by 1 base, 9 bases remained unmatched. The CDR3 is CASSLCLAVFCTDTQYF. The CDR3 DNA reads as TGTGCCAGCAGCTTATGCCTAGCGGTCTTTTGCACAGATACGCAGTATTTT.

This clonotype was picked up a small number of times. The chain combines TRBV7-9 with TRBJ2-1; 9 bases match TRBD2. V lost 4 bases, J lost 5 bases, and 9 bases stayed unmatched. Germline lookup yields CDR1 SEHNR and CDR2 FQNEAQ (reference sequence). This CDR3 contains 16 residues. CDR3 sequence (DNA): TGTGCCAGCAGCTCGGAGAGGGGACTAGCCCACAATGAGCAGTTCTTC. It yields the protein CASSSERGLAHNEQFF.